These 29 T cell receptor beta chains were sequenced from one sample in a study of T cells after yellow fever vaccination. TCRdb analysed the 5' RACE reads with MiXCR anew, one entry per CDR3 protein. The sample includes under 700,000 distinct CDR3 sequences, about a sixth of them seen just once. Sequencing used PBMCs, obtained 5 days after the first yellow fever vaccination. The receptors come from a man between 18 and 35 years old who received the YFV17D yellow fever vaccine.

This clonotype was seen a few times. The chain employs TRBV7-2 and TRBJ2-3; 8 nucleotides agree with TRBD2. The ends lost 1 base at V and 3 bases at J; junction bases unmatched: 6. The germline gives CDR1 SGHTA, CDR2 FQGNSA. CDR3 length equals 16 residues. The CDR3 bases are TGTGCCAGCAGCTTAGTCGGGAGCGGGGGTACAGATACGCAGTATTTT. Residues: CASSLVGSGGTDTQYF.

The chain links TRBV9 to TRBJ1-1; 11 nucleotides line up with TRBD1. Germline CDR1 reads SGDLS; CDR2 reads YYNGEE. With V trimmed by 0 bases and J by 4 bases, 8 bases remained unmatched. This CDR3 is 17 amino acids long. The CDR3 reads CASSVVRLGTGGTEAFF. The DNA for the CDR3 is TGTGCCAGCAGCGTAGTCCGGTTAGGGACAGGGGGCACTGAAGCTTTCTTT.

This clonotype has a handful of counts. The gene calls are TRBV20-1 and TRBJ2-1, with D unresolved. V gave up 0 bases and J gave up 8 bases, with 8 bases separating them. Germline assignment: CDR1 DFQATT and CDR2 SNEGSKA (reference sequence). The CDR3 sequence is 12 residues long. CDR3 DNA: TGCAGTGCTAGAGATTTAGGCGATGAGCAGTTCTTC. Translation: CSARDLGDEQFF.

This clonotype occurred a few times. The genes are TRBV7-9 and TRBJ2-7; TRBD2 matches 13 bases. This CDR3 comprises 17 residues. The V segment lost 5 bases and the J segment 2 bases; nucleotides outside the gene matches: 9. Germline lookup yields CDR1 SEHNR and CDR2 FQNEAQ (reference sequence). DNA of the CDR3: TGTGCCAGCAGCCCCGGACTAGCGGGGGCTATTCCCTACGAGCAGTACTTC. As protein: CASSPGLAGAIPYEQYF.

This clonotype was counted at least ten times. J is TRBJ2-1 and V is TRBV5-1, with TRBD2 matching over 7 bases. J was trimmed by 9 bases and V by 4 bases; bases with no gene match: 7. This CDR3 is built from 13 residues. CDR1 and CDR2 from the germline V gene are SGHRS and YFSETQ. The CDR3 nucleotides read TGCGCCAGCAGCCACAGCGGGGCTTCTGAGCAGTTCTTC. As protein: CASSHSGASEQFF.

This chain links TRBV9 with TRBJ1-4; D gene ambiguous. V shed 0 bases and J shed 2 bases, with 11 bases lying between them. Germline CDR1 is SGDLS and CDR2 is YYNGEE. This CDR3 spans 16 amino acids. The CDR3 DNA sequence: TGTGCCAGCAGCGTAGATCCCACCGGGACTAATGAAAAACTGTTTTTT. This gives the protein CASSVDPTGTNEKLFF. Supplemented by reference TRBV9 and TRBJ1-4, the full variable domain reads DSGVTQTPKHLITATGQRVTLRCSPRSGDLSVYWYQQSLDQGLQFLIQYYNGEERAKGNILERFSAQQFPDLHSELNLSSLELGDSALYFCASSVDPTGTNEKLFFGSGTQLSVL.

The V call is TRBV7-2, the J call TRBJ2-3, with TRBD1 identical over 10 bases. Germline CDR1 and CDR2: SGHTA and FQGNSA. V shed 5 bases and J 3 bases; nucleotides not matched to a gene: 8. This CDR3 region has 16 residues. CDR3 in amino acids: CASSLRSGQGTDTQYF. The CDR3 nucleotides are TGTGCCAGCAGCCTCCGATCGGGACAGGGGACAGATACGCAGTATTTT.

This clonotype has a count of ten or more. This CDR3 reads CASSPHPRDGSYEQYF. The CDR3 DNA sequence: TGCGCCAGCAGCCCCCATCCTCGGGACGGCTCCTACGAGCAGTACTTC. V and J are TRBV4-1 and TRBJ2-7; perhaps D is TRBD1 or TRBD2 (5 bases each). The CDR3 covers 16 residues. Germline-derived CDR1 and CDR2 are MGHRA and YSYEKL. V was shortened by 4 bases and J by 0 bases, with 16 bases between the two germline ends.

This clonotype came up a few times. The chain links TRBV27 to TRBJ2-3, with 10 bases matching TRBD2. V shed 5 bases and J 3 bases; nucleotides not matched to a gene: 11. The germline V gene encodes CDR1 MNHEY and CDR2 SMNVEV (reference sequence). The CDR3 covers 17 residues. CDR3: CASSPWSGGARTDTQYF. In DNA, the CDR3 is TGTGCCAGCAGTCCCTGGAGCGGGGGGGCGCGGACAGATACGCAGTATTTT.

This chain joins TRBV11-2 and TRBJ1-1; possibly TRBD1 for D (6 bases). Looked up from germline, CDR1 is SGHAT and CDR2 is FQNNGV. The CDR3 consists of 16 residues. The V and J ends lost 2 bases and 0 bases respectively, with 13 bases between them. The CDR3 DNA sequence: TGTGCCAGCAGCTTATATGGGGGGCTTATGAACACTGAAGCTTTCTTT. Its protein product is CASSLYGGLMNTEAFF.

This clonotype was observed a few times. The chain joins TRBV4-1 to TRBJ2-6; 7 bases line up with TRBD1. In germline, CDR1 is MGHRA, CDR2 YSYEKL. This CDR3 is 20 amino acids long. V was pared by 4 bases and J by 0 bases, with 15 bases of the junction left unmatched. The CDR3 sequence: CASSRILVGGRTSGANVLTF. DNA of the CDR3: TGCGCCAGCAGCCGAATTTTAGTAGGGGGCCGGACCTCTGGGGCCAACGTCCTGACTTTC.

This clonotype has more than one count but fewer than ten. The chain joins TRBV9 to TRBJ2-1; 10 nucleotides align to TRBD2. The CDR3 extends over 16 amino acids. The junction had 10 bases not matched to a gene; V was cut back by 4 bases and J by 6 bases. The germline V gene encodes CDR1 SGDLS and CDR2 YYNGEE. The CDR3 nucleotides read TGTGCCAGCAGCCCCTCAGCGGGGGGGAATTCCAATGAGCAGTTCTTC. It translates to CASSPSAGGNSNEQFF. Drawing the rest from reference TRBV9 and TRBJ2-1, the complete variable domain is DSGVTQTPKHLITATGQRVTLRCSPRSGDLSVYWYQQSLDQGLQFLIQYYNGEERAKGNILERFSAQQFPDLHSELNLSSLELGDSALYFCASSPSAGGNSNEQFFGPGTRLTVL.

The chain uses TRBV6-5 and TRBJ2-5, with TRBD1 matching 7 bases. The length of the CDR3 is 16 residues. CDR1 and CDR2 (germline): MNHEY, SVGAGI. Losses at the gene ends were 0 bases for V and 0 bases for J; bases not matched to a gene: 4. The CDR3 sequence: CASSYSFGTDQETQYF. The CDR3 nucleotides are TGTGCCAGCAGTTACTCGTTTGGGACAGACCAAGAGACCCAGTACTTC.

This chain joins TRBV20-1 and TRBJ1-1; a weak D match, TRBD1 (5 bases). The CDR3 runs to 13 residues. V was shortened by 6 bases and J by 7 bases, with 18 bases between the two germline ends. Germline V gene lookup returns CDR1 DFQATT and CDR2 SNEGSKA (reference sequence). CDR3 loop: CSAAPDIENEAFF. The CDR3 coding sequence is TGCAGTGCCGCCCCGGACATTGAAAATGAAGCTTTCTTT.

This clonotype has more than one count but fewer than ten. The gene calls are TRBV15 and TRBJ1-4; D gene uncertain. Germline-derived CDR1 and CDR2 are LNHNV and YYDKDF (reference sequence). The CDR3 length is 15 residues. V gave up 5 bases and J gave up 7 bases, with 17 bases separating them. The CDR3 coding sequence is TGTGCCACCAGCCTTAAGGGCCATTCCGCTGAAAAACTGTTTTTT. Its protein is CATSLKGHSAEKLFF.

J is TRBJ2-7 and V is TRBV12-3 or TRBV12-4, with TRBD1 matching 7 bases. CDR3 length: 15 amino acids. J was trimmed by 3 bases and V by 7 bases; bases with no gene match: 12. The CDR3 sequence: CASTSSGTEGYEQYF. In DNA, the CDR3 is TGTGCCAGCACCTCGTCCGGGACAGAGGGCTACGAGCAGTACTTC.

This rearrangement joins TRBV12-3 or TRBV12-4 to TRBJ2-6; D gene uncertain. The CDR3 totals 17 residues. The V gene lost 2 bases and the J gene lost 0 bases, with 11 bases spanning the gap. CDR3 sequence reads: CASSLLYGDSGANVLTF. The DNA for the CDR3 is TGTGCCAGCAGTTTACTCTATGGGGACTCTGGGGCCAACGTCCTGACTTTC.

The V call is TRBV20-1, the J call TRBJ2-4; TRBD1 might be the D (5 bases). The CDR3 runs 17 residues. Trimming cost V 7 bases and J 0 bases, with 22 bases left between them. Germline CDR1 is DFQATT and CDR2 is SNEGSKA (reference sequence). CDR3 sequence reads: CSVGVWTKGLAKNIQYF. DNA for the CDR3: TGCAGTGTGGGTGTTTGGACAAAAGGGCTAGCCAAAAACATTCAGTACTTC.

J is TRBJ2-5 and V is TRBV20-1, with 7 bases matching TRBD2. V was clipped by 6 bases and J by 4 bases; unmatched bases: 8. CDR3 length equals 13 residues. The V gene's germline CDR1 is DFQATT and CDR2 SNEGSKA (reference sequence). CDR3 DNA: TGCAGTGCACAGCGGGGCCAGGGAGAGACCCAGTACTTC. This gives the protein CSAQRGQGETQYF.

This clonotype has a handful of counts. This chain links TRBV4-2 with TRBJ2-3; 9 bases match TRBD1. The CDR3 consists of 17 residues. Trimming cost V 4 bases and J 6 bases; bases outside gene matches: 14. From germline, CDR1 is LGHNA and CDR2 YNFKEQ. In nucleotides, the CDR3 is TGTGCCAGCAGCCTTAGAAGAGTAGGACAGGGGTCGGATACGCAGTATTTT. Translated, it gives CASSLRRVGQGSDTQYF.

In its sample, this clonotype was seen a few times. The chain has TRBV25-1 and TRBJ2-1, with D unresolved. Trimming removed 1 base at V and 10 bases at J, with 5 bases between. CDR3 length: 11 residues. Germline V gene lookup returns CDR1 MGHDK and CDR2 SYGVNS. Here the CDR3 reads CASSELYEQFF. DNA for the CDR3: TGTGCCAGCAGTGAATTGTACGAGCAGTTCTTC. The full variable domain, with the rest looked up from reference TRBV25-1 and TRBJ2-1, is EADIYQTPRYLVIGTGKKITLECSQTMGHDKMYWYQQDPGMELHLIHYSYGVNSTEKGDLSSESTVSRIRTEHFPLTLESARPSHTSQYLCASSELYEQFFGPGTRLTVL.

The rearrangement links TRBV5-1 to TRBJ2-1; a weak D match, TRBD2 (5 bases). CDR1 is SGHRS, CDR2 YFSETQ, per germline. Trimming took 4 bases from V and 2 from J, leaving 16 bases between them. This CDR3 contains 16 residues. The CDR3 nucleotides read TGCGCCAGCAGCGAAATGGGCGGGTCAGCCTACAATGAGCAGTTCTTC. It codes for CASSEMGGSAYNEQFF.

The sample holds a few counts of this clonotype. The chain links TRBV28 to TRBJ2-2; D may be TRBD1 (6 bases). V shed 5 bases and J shed 4 bases, with 17 bases lying between them. CDR1 MDHEN and CDR2 SYDVKM come from the germline V gene. This CDR3 comprises 16 residues. CDR3 sequence (DNA): TGTGCCAGCAGTCCGTCTTATGGGGGCCCCACCGGGGAGCTGTTTTTT. This codes for CASSPSYGGPTGELFF.

A few counts support this clonotype. This chain links TRBV4-2 with TRBJ2-2, with D perhaps matching TRBD1 or TRBD2 (7 bases each). Deletions cut 1 base from V and 0 bases from J, with 15 bases between. This CDR3 has 18 residues. The germline V gene has CDR1 LGHNA and CDR2 YNFKEQ. In DNA, the CDR3 is TGTGCCAGCAGCCAAGGCCAGGGGGGGGGTCCGAACACCGGGGAGCTGTTTTTT. Translated: CASSQGQGGGPNTGELFF.

The chain recombines TRBV18 with TRBJ2-2, with 8 bases matching TRBD2. The J segment lost 3 bases and the V segment lost 3 bases, leaving 3 bases of the junction unmatched. This CDR3 contains 15 residues. Germline V gene data show CDR1 as KGHSH and CDR2 as LQKENI. The CDR3 reads CASSPSGAYTGELFF. CDR3 nucleotide sequence: TGTGCCAGCTCACCTAGCGGGGCCTACACCGGGGAGCTGTTTTTT.

This clonotype was detected a few times. The chain links TRBV7-9 to TRBJ2-5; a weak D match, TRBD1 (5 bases). The germline gives CDR1 SEHNR, CDR2 FQNEAQ (reference sequence). V lost 8 bases and J lost 5, with 15 bases in between. The CDR3 is made up of 13 amino acids. In DNA form, the CDR3 reads TGTGCCAGCGAATACAGGACGGGCGAGACCCAGTACTTC. Protein: CASEYRTGETQYF. Full variable domain (outside the CDR3, taken from reference TRBV7-9 and TRBJ2-5): DTGVSQNPRHKITKRGQNVTFRCDPISEHNRLYWYRQTLGQGPEFLTYFQNEAQLEKSRLLSDRFSAERPKGSFSTLEIQRTEQGDSAMYLCASEYRTGETQYFGPGTRLLVL.

The chain links TRBV12-3 or TRBV12-4 to TRBJ2-3, with 14 bases matching TRBD2. This CDR3 is built from 16 residues. V was clipped by 6 bases and J by 1 base; unmatched bases: 3. CDR3: CASSKGLAGGTDTQYF. The CDR3 DNA sequence: TGTGCCAGCAGCAAGGGACTAGCGGGGGGCACAGATACGCAGTATTTT.

In DNA form, the CDR3 reads TGTGCCAGCTCACCTGGGACTAGCGGGGAATACGAGCAGTACTTC. It translates to CASSPGTSGEYEQYF. The chain carries TRBV18 and TRBJ2-7; 13 nucleotides match TRBD2. The CDR3 has 15 residues. The germline gives CDR1 KGHSH, CDR2 LQKENI. Trimming at V came to 3 bases and at J to 4 bases, leaving 3 bases not matched to a gene.

This clonotype showed up just once. This rearrangement joins TRBV11-1 to TRBJ2-1; D unclear. This CDR3 is built from 15 residues. Germline CDR1 reads SGHAT; CDR2 reads FQDESV (reference sequence). Between the trimmed V and J ends, which lost 6 bases and 4 bases, there was a span of 16 bases. CDR3 DNA sequence: TGTGCCAGCAGAATAGACGGTGGGTTTTACAATGAGCAGTTCTTC. Protein sequence: CASRIDGGFYNEQFF.